A single T cell receptor beta chain is shown here with its context. This sample stems from a study of PD-1 blockade in classical Hodgkin lymphoma. Looked up from germline, CDR1 is SNHLY and CDR2 is FYNNEI. The CDR3 consists of 13 residues. V was clipped by 11 bases and J by 0 bases, with 10 bases between them. All the patients suffered relapse after autologous stem cell transplantation, and brentuximab vedotin exposure differed. CD8+ T cells were isolated from thawed PBMCs by magnetic negative selection. Complete response, partial response or progressive disease were the best responses. The repertoire was sequenced with immunoSEQ multiplex PCR; TCRdb's copy has only in-frame clones and lacks some. The sample comprises about 7,800 clones, around 83% of which are singletons, and under 25% rests with the top ten.

The sequenced sample was CD8+ T cells from blood, obtained at baseline. The J gene is TRBJ2-2, the V gene TRBV2; unclear D gene. This sequence originates from a human donor with classical Hodgkin lymphoma. CDR3 amino acids: CAPGLPNTGELFF. CDR3 DNA sequence: TGTGCCCCCGGGCTACCGAACACCGGGGAGCTGTTTTTT. The full variable domain, its missing parts supplied by reference TRBV2 and TRBJ2-2, is EPEVTQTPSHQVTQMGQEVILRCVPISNHLYFYWYRQILGQKVEFLVSFYNNEISEKSEIFDDQFSVERPDGSNFTLKIRSTKLEDSAMYFCAPGLPNTGELFFGEGSRLTVL.